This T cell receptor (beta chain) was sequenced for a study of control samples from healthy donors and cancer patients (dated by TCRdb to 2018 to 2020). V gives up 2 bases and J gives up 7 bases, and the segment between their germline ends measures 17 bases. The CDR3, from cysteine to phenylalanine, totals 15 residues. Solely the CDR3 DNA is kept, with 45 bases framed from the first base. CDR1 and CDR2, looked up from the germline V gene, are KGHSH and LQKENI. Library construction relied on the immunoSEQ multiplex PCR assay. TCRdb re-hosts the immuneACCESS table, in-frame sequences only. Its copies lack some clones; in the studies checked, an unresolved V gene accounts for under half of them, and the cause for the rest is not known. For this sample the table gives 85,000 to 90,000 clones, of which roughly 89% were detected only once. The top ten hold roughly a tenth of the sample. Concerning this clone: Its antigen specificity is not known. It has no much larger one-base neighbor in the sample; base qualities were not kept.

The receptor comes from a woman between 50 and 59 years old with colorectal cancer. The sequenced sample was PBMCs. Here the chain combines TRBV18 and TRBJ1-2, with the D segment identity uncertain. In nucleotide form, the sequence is TGTGCCAGCTCACCAGGCGAGGCCTCGATTTTTGGCTACACCTTC. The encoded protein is CASSPGEASIFGYTF.